Described below is a single T cell receptor (beta chain) sequence and its context. Library preparation (for TCRbeta) was performed with unique molecular identifiers. TCRdb reanalysed the PCR reads using MiXCR and keeps one entry per CDR3 protein. The sample consists of approximately 520,000 distinct CDR3 sequences, around a third of them appearing once. This sample was taken from a study of T-cell reconstitution after alpha-beta-depleted transplantation in children. V dropped 7 bases and J dropped 2 bases, with 11 bases sitting between them. There are 13 residues in the CDR3. Germline V gives CDR1 SGHTA, CDR2 FQGNSA.

Source: PBMCs from the stem cell graft donor, taken from the stem cell graft. The TCR originated in a human donor who donated a stem cell graft to a child with aplastic anemia. This chain links TRBV7-2 with TRBJ2-5; D is unresolved. In DNA form, the CDR3 reads TGTGCCAGCAAGCCTGGACCTCAAGAGACCCAGTACTTC. Protein product: CASKPGPQETQYF.